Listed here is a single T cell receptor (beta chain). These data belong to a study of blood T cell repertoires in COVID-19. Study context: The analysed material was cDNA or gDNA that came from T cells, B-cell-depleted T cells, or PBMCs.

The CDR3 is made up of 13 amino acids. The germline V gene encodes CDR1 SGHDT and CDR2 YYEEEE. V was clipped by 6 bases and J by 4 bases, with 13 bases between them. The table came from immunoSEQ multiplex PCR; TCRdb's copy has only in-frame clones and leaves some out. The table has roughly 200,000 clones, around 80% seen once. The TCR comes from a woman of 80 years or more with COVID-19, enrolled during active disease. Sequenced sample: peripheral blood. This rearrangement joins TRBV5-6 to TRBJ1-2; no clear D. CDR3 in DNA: TGTGCCAGCACTTTGGTGCAGTCCTATGGCTACACCTTC. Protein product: CASTLVQSYGYTF.